This T cell receptor beta chain was sequenced for a study of blood T cell repertoires in COVID-19 (dated by TCRdb to the early 2020s). For the wider study: Samples from collaborators originated in the United States, Italy and Spain and spanned both the acute and convalescent phases of COVID-19. The material from the prospective study consisted of cDNA or gDNA derived from T cells, B-cell-depleted T cells, or PBMCs. Deeply sampled blood TCRbeta repertoires from subjects exposed to, actively infected with, or recovered from COVID-19 were included in the dataset. The repertoires were released in a freely available public database intended as a resource for research on the immune response to SARS-CoV-2. Samples came from the ongoing ImmuneRACE study (first 160 participants) plus 1,254 subjects from 6 global collaborators. Nearly every sample came with metadata listing a de-identified subject ID, COVID-19 status, age in years and sex. Where available, HLA class I and class II types were obtained from metadata supplied by the sample provider rather than from assay-based typing.

TCRbeta CDR3 regions were amplified from genomic DNA by means of the immunoSEQ Assay, a bias-controlled multiplex PCR. For the original study's pipeline: Nucleated cell counts per sample were estimated from amplification of reference gene primers within the assay. Sequence reads were collapsed and filtered to measure the absolute abundance of every unique TCRbeta CDR3 rearrangement. For each sample, productive Simpson clonality was calculated as the square root of Simpson's diversity index over productive rearrangements. TCRdb took this table from immuneACCESS and kept in-frame rearrangements with V and J called. Such tables lack part of the clones; where checked against another copy, unresolved V genes explain under half of the gap, and the rest is unexplained. V and J calls and clone size follow that table, whereas D and trimming were derived from the DNA. This sample is represented by 290,000 or so clones; roughly 85% of them were singletons. The ten largest make up 5% to 6.5% of the sample.

General findings and caveats noted by the study authors: Clinical and demographic metadata were provided uncurated, with the amount varying by source and participant.

Points on this clone: No antigen is known for it. Within one base of it there is no much larger clone, and no base qualities were kept.

The V and J ends are trimmed by 1 base and 2 bases, leaving 8 bases between them. From cysteine to phenylalanine, the CDR3 is 14 amino acids long. This entry keeps only the CDR3 DNA: 42 bases, framed from base 1. As encoded in the germline V gene, CDR1 is MGHDK while CDR2 is SYGVNS. Whole blood was collected in K2EDTA tubes by collaborating institutions according to the institutions' own protocols. For TCRbeta analysis, collaborator samples were shipped as frozen whole blood, as isolated PBMCs, or as DNA extracted from either sample type. Recombination linked TRBV25-1 to TRBJ2-5; a weak D assignment points to TRBD2 (5 bases agree). The specimen was peripheral blood. The receptor was derived from a man aged 45-65 years with active or convalescent COVID-19. CDR3 reads: CASSESRTQETQYF. The sequenced DNA: TGTGCCAGCAGTGAATCGAGGACTCAAGAGACCCAGTACTTC.